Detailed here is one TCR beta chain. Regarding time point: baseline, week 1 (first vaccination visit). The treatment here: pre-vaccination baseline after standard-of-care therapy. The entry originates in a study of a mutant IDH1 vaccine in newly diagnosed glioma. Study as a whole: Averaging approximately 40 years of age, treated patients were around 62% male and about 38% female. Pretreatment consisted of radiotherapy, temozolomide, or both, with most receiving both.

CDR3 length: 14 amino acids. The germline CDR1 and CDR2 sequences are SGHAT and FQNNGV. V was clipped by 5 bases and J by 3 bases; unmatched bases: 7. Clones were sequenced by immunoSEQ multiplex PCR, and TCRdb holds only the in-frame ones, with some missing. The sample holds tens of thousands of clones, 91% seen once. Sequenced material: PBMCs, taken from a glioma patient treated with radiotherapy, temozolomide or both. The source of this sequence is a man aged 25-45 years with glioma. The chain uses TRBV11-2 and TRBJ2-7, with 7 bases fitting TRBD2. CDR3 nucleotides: TGTGCCAGCAGCCCGCAAGCGGGGAGCTACGAGCAGTACTTC. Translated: CASSPQAGSYEQYF. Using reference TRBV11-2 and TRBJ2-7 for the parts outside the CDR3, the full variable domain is EAGVAQSPRYKIIEKRQSVAFWCNPISGHATLYWYQQILGQGPKLLIQFQNNGVVDDSQLPKDRFSAERLKGVDSTLKIQPAKLEDSAVYLCASSPQAGSYEQYFGPGTRLTVT.